This entry is about one T cell receptor beta chain. Its cognate antigen is unknown. The data belong to a study of Ad26.COV2.S vaccination and SARS-CoV-2 variants. Study outcomes and limitations: Spike-specific TCR breadth was greater after Ad26.COV2.S than placebo.

Assay used: immunoSEQ multiplex PCR; TCRdb lists only in-frame clones, some missing. The sample yields roughly 700,000 clones, more than 80% seen once. Treatment described: around 19 received Ad26.COV2.S at low or high dose, single or two shots; 5 received placebo; per-sample allocation not given. Samples came from day 63 after the first vaccine or placebo injection. Germline CDR1 and CDR2: LNHDA and SQIVND (reference sequence). V dropped 3 bases and J dropped 4 bases, with 11 bases sitting between them. The CDR3 contains 14 residues. This sequence was found in a person between 18 and 65 years old who received the Ad26.COV2.S COVID-19 vaccine or a placebo. This specimen was peripheral blood, taken in a trial of Ad26.COV2.S vaccine versus placebo. This chain links TRBV19 with TRBJ2-3, with D maybe TRBD2 (6 bases). The CDR3 loop is CASSIGGYADTQYF. The CDR3 nucleotides read TGTGCCAGTAGTATTGGGGGGTACGCAGATACGCAGTATTTT.